Shown below are 7 T cell receptor beta chains from a single sample sequenced in a study of blood T cells in healthy people across ages. With a J-beta primer mix and a sample-barcoded 5' primer, a second PCR ran about 7 to 11 cycles. TCRdb reprocessed the 5' RACE reads with MiXCR, giving one entry per CDR3 protein. Of over 1,300,000 distinct CDR3 sequences in the sample, around 59% were seen once. Source material: blood. All receptors come from a man between 18 and 35 years old in good health.

The chain couples TRBV6-5 to TRBJ2-5, with 7 bases matching TRBD2. The CDR3 covers 16 residues. The germline V gene encodes CDR1 MNHEY and CDR2 SVGAGI. After removal of 6 bases from V and 1 base from J, the junction contained 11 bases not matched to a gene. The CDR3 DNA reads as TGTGCCAGCAGCCCCACTTCCAGCGGGGCCCAAGAGACCCAGTACTTC. It codes for CASSPTSSGAQETQYF.

The chain is built from TRBV29-1 and TRBJ1-2; D is undetermined. Trimming cost V 3 bases and J 8 bases, with 7 bases left between them. The germline V gene encodes CDR1 SQVTM and CDR2 ANQGSEA. The CDR3 is 10 residues long. CDR3 nucleotides: TGCAGCGTTGATAGGGAAGGCTACACCTTC. Translated: CSVDREGYTF.

The gene calls are TRBV7-9 and TRBJ1-1; D may be TRBD1 (6 bases). Trimming took 8 bases from V and 0 from J, leaving 16 bases between them. CDR3 length: 15 residues. The germline gives CDR1 SEHNR, CDR2 FQNEAQ (reference sequence). The CDR3 region is CASSPPNRVNTEAFF. The CDR3 DNA reads as TGTGCCAGCTCCCCTCCCAACAGGGTGAACACTGAAGCTTTCTTT.

The rearrangement joins TRBV4-2 to TRBJ1-1; D is perhaps TRBD1 (6 bases). Germline CDR1 reads LGHNA; CDR2 reads YNFKEQ. The CDR3 has 13 amino acids. V lost 0 bases, J lost 10 bases, and 12 bases lay in between. CDR3 DNA: TGTGCCAGCAGCCAAGATAGAGGGGGGGGAGCTTTCTTT. Its translation is CASSQDRGGGAFF.

This clonotype came up a few times. The chain is built from TRBV7-9 and TRBJ2-3, with D possibly TRBD2 on 5 matching bases. This CDR3 is 15 amino acids long. The germline V gene encodes CDR1 SEHNR and CDR2 FQNEAQ (reference sequence). V dropped 0 bases and J dropped 5 bases, with 12 bases sitting between them. CDR3 DNA: TGTGCCAGCAGCTTAGCGGAGAGAGGGCTAGATACGCAGTATTTT. This encodes CASSLAERGLDTQYF.

In this sample, this clonotype turned up once. The rearrangement uses TRBV20-1 and TRBJ2-7, with D possibly being TRBD2 (6 bases). This CDR3 contains 15 residues. Germline CDR1 reads DFQATT; CDR2 reads SNEGSKA (reference sequence). V was pared by 4 bases and J by 2 bases, with 18 bases between. The CDR3 loop reads CSAIGRRGSTYEQYF. CDR3 bases: TGCAGTGCTATAGGGAGGCGGGGTTCCACCTACGAGCAGTACTTC.

This chain connects TRBV6-5 to TRBJ2-3; D possibly uses TRBD1 or TRBD2 (7 bases each). The CDR3 is made up of 15 amino acids. The germline V gene encodes CDR1 MNHEY and CDR2 SVGAGI. V was trimmed by 5 bases and J by 7 bases, leaving 19 bases between them. CDR3 sequence reads: CASSNLAEGAHTQYF. CDR3 nucleotides: TGTGCCAGCAGTAACCTAGCGGAGGGGGCTCATACGCAGTATTTT.